This entry lists 30 T cell receptor beta chains sequenced from one sample in a study of Ad26.COV2.S vaccination and SARS-CoV-2 variants. Sequenced by immunoSEQ multiplex PCR; TCRdb stores in-frame clones only, minus some. The table lists 350,000 to 500,000 clones, about 88% of them singletons, with about 2.7% in the top ten. Treatment noted: around 19 received Ad26.COV2.S at low or high dose, single or two shots; 5 received placebo; per-sample allocation not given. Day 63 after the first injection of vaccine or placebo was the sampling time. Sequenced material: peripheral blood, taken in a trial of Ad26.COV2.S vaccine versus placebo. The receptors were sampled from a person between 18 and 60 years old who received the Ad26.COV2.S COVID-19 vaccine or a placebo.

V usage is TRBV7-2 and J usage is TRBJ2-4; D not resolved. This CDR3 spans 16 amino acids. Germline V gene lookup returns CDR1 SGHTA and CDR2 FQGNSA. The germline V and J ends were trimmed by 2 bases and 3 bases, with 14 bases remaining between them. The CDR3 loop reads CASSLSPFGDKNIQYF. The CDR3 nucleotides are TGTGCCAGCAGCTTAAGCCCCTTTGGGGACAAAAACATTCAGTACTTC.

The rearrangement links TRBV14 to TRBJ1-2, with 7 bases that match TRBD1. In germline, CDR1 is SGHDN, CDR2 FVKESK. This CDR3 spans 14 amino acids. J gave up 6 bases and V 4 bases, and 8 bases lay outside the gene matches. The CDR3 protein is CASSRQGGSDGYTF. The CDR3 DNA is TGTGCCAGCAGCCGCCAGGGGGGGTCTGATGGCTACACCTTC.

V is TRBV7-2 and J is TRBJ2-3; 10 bases match TRBD2. The V gene's germline CDR1 is SGHTA and CDR2 FQGNSA. This CDR3 has 14 amino acids. V lost 5 bases, J lost 4 bases, and 3 bases stayed unmatched. Here the CDR3 reads CASSPGLAADTQYF. Here the CDR3 DNA reads TGTGCCAGCAGCCCCGGACTAGCGGCAGATACGCAGTATTTT.

CDR3 in DNA: TGTGCCAGCAGTGATTTGGGAGAGACCCAGTACTTC. Translating gives CASSDLGETQYF. This sequence joins TRBV12-3 or TRBV12-4 and TRBJ2-5; D not resolved. The V and J ends lost 5 bases and 4 bases respectively, with 8 bases between them. This CDR3 spans 12 amino acids.

The chain links TRBV7-8 to TRBJ2-1; D gene unclear. Trimming stripped 8 bases from V and 3 bases from J, with 8 bases between. The length of the CDR3 is 12 residues. Germline lookup yields CDR1 SGHVS and CDR2 FQNEAQ. The chain's CDR3 is CASGKNYNEQFF. In DNA form, the CDR3 reads TGTGCCAGCGGAAAGAACTACAATGAGCAGTTCTTC.

In the case of this clone: This CDR3 is also generated by other DNA sequences in the sample. V and J are TRBV5-1 and TRBJ2-5; no definite D call. CDR1 is SGHRS, CDR2 YFSETQ, per germline. V shed 0 bases and J shed 4 bases, with 7 bases lying between them. The CDR3 loop spans 13 amino acids. For the CDR3, the DNA is TGCGCCAGCAGCTTGGCCTCGAGAGAGACCCAGTACTTC. The encoded protein is CASSLASRETQYF. Complete variable domain (other parts from reference TRBV5-1 and TRBJ2-5): KAGVTQTPRYLIKTRGQQVTLSCSPISGHRSVSWYQQTPGQGLQFLFEYFSETQRNKGNFPGRFSGRQFSNSRSEMNVSTLELGDSALYLCASSLASRETQYFGPGTRLLVL.

The chain joins TRBV11-3 to TRBJ2-7, with 7 bases aligning to TRBD1. The CDR3 length is 14 residues. CDR1 and CDR2 from the germline V gene are SGHNT and YENEEA. With 5 bases clipped from V and 2 bases from J, the junction kept 6 bases outside the gene matches. This chain's CDR3 is CASSPPGQTYEQYV. The CDR3 DNA reads as TGTGCCAGCAGCCCACCGGGACAGACCTACGAGCAGTACGTC.

The V and J genes are TRBV28 and TRBJ1-2; D uncertain. V lost 3 bases to trimming and J lost 4 bases, with 9 bases between them. The CDR3 sequence is 13 residues long. The germline CDR1 and CDR2 sequences are MDHEN and SYDVKM. In DNA form, the CDR3 reads TGTGCCAGCAGTTTTGGGGAAATCTATGGCTACACCTTC. Its protein product is CASSFGEIYGYTF.

J is TRBJ1-4 and V is TRBV7-9, with TRBD1 as a possible D gene (5 bases). V was clipped by 5 bases and J by 7 bases, with 14 bases between them. Germline V gene data show CDR1 as SEHNR and CDR2 as FQNEAQ (reference sequence). The CDR3 length is 14 residues. CDR3 in DNA: TGTGCCAGCAGCCGGGGGGAATCGGGTGAAAAACTGTTTTTT. Its protein product is CASSRGESGEKLFF.

The chain couples TRBV3-1 (or the pseudogene TRBV3-2) to TRBJ1-5; D not resolved. This CDR3 contains 14 residues. Trimming took 1 base from V and 6 from J, leaving 10 bases between them. Germline V gene data show CDR1 as LGHDT and CDR2 as YNNKEL (reference sequence). CDR3 protein: CASSQVSWGQPQHF. CDR3 coding DNA: TGTGCCAGCAGCCAAGTAAGTTGGGGTCAGCCCCAGCATTTT.

A remark on this clone: Given a much more abundant clone one base away, this may be a read error. This CDR3 is also generated by other DNA sequences in the sample. V is TRBV7-8 and J is TRBJ2-3; D unresolved. In germline, CDR1 is SGHVS, CDR2 FQNEAQ. Trimming took off 5 bases at V and 2 bases at J, with 2 bases between the two ends. This CDR3 spans 11 amino acids. The DNA of the CDR3 is TGTGCCAGCAGCCTCACAGATACGCAGTATTTT. It translates to CASSLTDTQYF.

The chain couples TRBV18 to TRBJ2-2; 7 bases agree with TRBD1. J gave up 0 bases and V 3 bases, and 1 base lay outside the gene matches. This CDR3 has 15 amino acids. Germline V gene data show CDR1 as KGHSH and CDR2 as LQKENI. CDR3 loop: CASSPDRSNTGELFF. DNA for the CDR3: TGTGCCAGCTCACCGGACAGGTCGAACACCGGGGAGCTGTTTTTT.

The chain links TRBV11-2 to TRBJ1-2; D call uncertain. In germline, CDR1 is SGHAT, CDR2 FQNNGV. The CDR3 covers 13 residues. Trimming removed 2 bases from V and 8 bases from J, with 12 bases in between. CDR3 residues: CASSLRWENGYTF. The CDR3 bases are TGTGCCAGCAGCTTACGGTGGGAAAACGGCTACACCTTC.

V is TRBV5-5 and J is TRBJ2-7; TRBD1 is a possible D gene (6 bases). CDR3 length: 16 residues. Germline CDR1 and CDR2: SGHKS and YYEKEE (reference sequence). The V and J ends lost 4 bases and 3 bases respectively, with 20 bases between them. CDR3 loop: CASSTPYRDPLYEQYF. The CDR3 DNA follows: TGTGCCAGCAGCACACCTTACAGGGATCCTCTCTACGAGCAGTACTTC.

This clone occurred a few times. The gene calls are TRBV9 and TRBJ1-4; 9 bases map to TRBD1. Germline lookup yields CDR1 SGDLS and CDR2 YYNGEE. CDR3 size: 18 residues. With 3 bases clipped from V and 5 bases from J, the junction kept 14 bases outside the gene matches. This chain's CDR3 is CASSARTGVVGGNEKLFF. The CDR3 bases are TGTGCCAGCAGCGCGCGGACAGGGGTCGTAGGCGGGAATGAAAAACTGTTTTTT.

The V and J genes are TRBV2 and TRBJ1-2; TRBD1 matches 7 bases. CDR1 and CDR2 from the germline V gene are SNHLY and FYNNEI. This CDR3 comprises 13 residues. Trimming cost V 6 bases and J 4 bases; bases outside gene matches: 5. The CDR3 bases are TGTGCCAGCAGCGGGGACAGCTCCTATGGCTACACCTTC. Its translation: CASSGDSSYGYTF.

The gene calls are TRBV27 and TRBJ1-6, with a tentative D call TRBD1 (5 bases). Germline-derived CDR1 and CDR2 are MNHEY and SMNVEV (reference sequence). V dropped 2 bases and J dropped 7 bases, with 12 bases sitting between them. This CDR3 region has 15 residues. CDR3 bases: TGTGCCAGCAGTTTAATAGGGGCCGGGAATTCACCCCTCCACTTT. Amino acid sequence: CASSLIGAGNSPLHF.

A single count supports this clone. J is TRBJ2-1 and V is TRBV28; D is unclear. This CDR3 has 11 residues. V lost 5 bases and J 10 bases, leaving 9 bases between the germline ends. CDR1 is MDHEN, CDR2 SYDVKM, per germline. Written as DNA, the CDR3 is TGTGCCAGCAGTCTTAGCTGGGAGCAGTTCTTC. Translating it yields CASSLSWEQFF.

The chain has TRBV29-1 and TRBJ1-1; no reliable D call. CDR3 length equals 11 residues. Germline loops: CDR1 SQVTM, CDR2 ANQGSEA. Trimming stripped 0 bases from V and 7 bases from J, with 6 bases between. CDR3 sequence: CSVEDLGEAFF. CDR3 nucleotide sequence: TGCAGCGTTGAAGACCTGGGTGAAGCTTTCTTT.

The chain recombines TRBV14 with TRBJ2-1, with 7 bases matching TRBD1. CDR1 SGHDN and CDR2 FVKESK come from the germline V gene. V lost 0 bases, J lost 4 bases, and 9 bases stayed unmatched. This CDR3 comprises 17 residues. Written as DNA, the CDR3 is TGTGCCAGCAGCCAAGATCTGAGGGGGCCCCTTTACAATGAGCAGTTCTTC. As protein: CASSQDLRGPLYNEQFF.

V is TRBV7-8 and J is TRBJ2-3, with a possible D match to TRBD1 (5 bases). This CDR3 is 15 amino acids long. Trimming stripped 6 bases from V and 0 bases from J, with 13 bases between. Germline V gene lookup returns CDR1 SGHVS and CDR2 FQNEAQ. The CDR3 here is CASRQTETSTDTQYF. DNA of the CDR3: TGTGCCAGCAGACAGACAGAAACTAGCACAGATACGCAGTATTTT.

As DNA, the CDR3 is TGCAGCGTTGAACACAGGGCTGAAGCTTTCTTT. The encoded protein is CSVEHRAEAFF. This chain links TRBV29-1 with TRBJ1-1, with a tentative D call TRBD1 (6 bases). CDR1 SQVTM and CDR2 ANQGSEA come from the germline V gene. The V end lost 2 bases, the J end lost 6 bases, and 7 bases lay between the germline ends. CDR3 length equals 11 residues.

V is TRBV4-1 and J is TRBJ2-7; 8 bases fit TRBD2. With V trimmed by 1 base and J by 3 bases, 2 bases remained unmatched. The CDR3 covers 14 residues. Germline lookup yields CDR1 MGHRA and CDR2 YSYEKL. The CDR3 nucleotides are TGCGCCAGCAGCCAAGTGGCGGGAGGCTACGAGCAGTACGTC. This sequence encodes CASSQVAGGYEQYV.

The chain has TRBV19 and TRBJ1-2, with TRBD1 as a possible D gene (5 bases). Germline V gives CDR1 LNHDA, CDR2 SQIVND (reference sequence). This CDR3 has 15 amino acids. The germline V and J ends were trimmed by 5 bases and 5 bases, with 18 bases remaining between them. CDR3 sequence (DNA): TGTGCCAGTAGTCCCCTTCGGCCCGGGGGTTATGGCTACACCTTC. It translates to CASSPLRPGGYGYTF.

The chain uses TRBV5-1 and TRBJ1-1; 7 nucleotides agree with TRBD1. V was clipped by 2 bases and J by 1 base; unmatched bases: 2. Germline CDR1 SGHRS, CDR2 YFSETQ. The CDR3 runs to 14 residues. The CDR3 is CASSFRDRNTEAFF. As DNA, the CDR3 is TGCGCCAGCAGCTTCCGGGACAGGAACACTGAAGCTTTCTTT.

This chain joins TRBV2 and TRBJ2-5; TRBD2 agrees at 8 bases. CDR3 length: 16 amino acids. The germline gives CDR1 SNHLY, CDR2 FYNNEI. V lost 8 bases to trimming and J lost 0 bases; unmatched junction nucleotides: 11. CDR3 protein: CASRSGRGGYQETQYF. CDR3 nucleotide sequence: TGTGCCAGCCGCTCCGGGAGGGGAGGGTACCAAGAGACCCAGTACTTC.

The chain links TRBV7-6 to TRBJ1-1; maybe TRBD1 (6 bases). This CDR3 is 14 amino acids long. The V end was cut by 0 bases, the J end by 7 bases, with 12 bases between. Germline CDR1 is SGHVS and CDR2 is FNYEAQ. Here the CDR3 DNA reads TGTGCCAGCAGCTTAGCGACAGGTGGTGTTGAAGCTTTCTTT. Protein product: CASSLATGGVEAFF.

In DNA form, the CDR3 reads TGTGCCAGCAGTTTCACCGACAGGGCTGGGGGCTACACCTTC. Its protein is CASSFTDRAGGYTF. The chain links TRBV28 to TRBJ1-2, with 7 bases matching TRBD1. V lost 3 bases, J lost 8 bases, and 9 bases stayed unmatched. The CDR3 extends over 14 amino acids. Germline values: CDR1 MDHEN, CDR2 SYDVKM.

This chain connects TRBV9 to TRBJ1-1; 8 nucleotides match TRBD1. The CDR3 length is 14 residues. The junction had 8 bases not matched to a gene; V was cut back by 3 bases and J by 7 bases. Germline values: CDR1 SGDLS, CDR2 YYNGEE. CDR3 loop: CASSAPPGGHEAFF. DNA for the CDR3: TGTGCCAGCAGCGCGCCACCAGGGGGCCATGAAGCTTTCTTT.

The chain couples TRBV15 to TRBJ2-1; the D is unclear. Germline V gene sequence: CDR1 LNHNV, CDR2 YYDKDF (reference sequence). The V gene lost 0 bases and the J gene lost 4 bases, with 13 bases spanning the gap. CDR3 length: 16 residues. This CDR3 is CATSRETVIGYNEQFF. CDR3 DNA sequence: TGTGCCACCAGCAGAGAAACCGTTATCGGGTACAATGAGCAGTTCTTC.